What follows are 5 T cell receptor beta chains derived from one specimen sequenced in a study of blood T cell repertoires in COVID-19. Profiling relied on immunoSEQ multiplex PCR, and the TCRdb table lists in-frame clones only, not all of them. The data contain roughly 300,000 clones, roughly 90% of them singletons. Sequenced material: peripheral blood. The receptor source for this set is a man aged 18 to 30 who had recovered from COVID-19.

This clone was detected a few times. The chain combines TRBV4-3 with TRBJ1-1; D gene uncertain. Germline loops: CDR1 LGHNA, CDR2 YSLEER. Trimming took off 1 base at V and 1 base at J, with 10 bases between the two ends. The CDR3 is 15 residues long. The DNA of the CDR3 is TGCGCCAGCAGCCAAGTGGAGAACTCGAACACTGAAGCTTTCTTT. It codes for CASSQVENSNTEAFF.

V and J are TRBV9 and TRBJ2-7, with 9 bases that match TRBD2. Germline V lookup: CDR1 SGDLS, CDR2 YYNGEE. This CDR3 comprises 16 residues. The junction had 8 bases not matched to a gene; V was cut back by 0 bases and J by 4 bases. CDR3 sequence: CASSVAGREGRYEQYF. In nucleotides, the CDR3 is TGTGCCAGCAGCGTAGCCGGGCGGGAGGGCCGGTACGAGCAGTACTTC. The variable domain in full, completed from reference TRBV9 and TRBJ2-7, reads DSGVTQTPKHLITATGQRVTLRCSPRSGDLSVYWYQQSLDQGLQFLIQYYNGEERAKGNILERFSAQQFPDLHSELNLSSLELGDSALYFCASSVAGREGRYEQYFGPGTRLTVT.

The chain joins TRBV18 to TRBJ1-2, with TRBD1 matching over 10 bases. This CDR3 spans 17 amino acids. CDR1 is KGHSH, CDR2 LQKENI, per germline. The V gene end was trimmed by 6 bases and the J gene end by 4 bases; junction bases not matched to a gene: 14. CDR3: CASSSQPGTGVVYGYTF. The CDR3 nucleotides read TGTGCCAGCTCGTCCCAACCCGGGACAGGGGTCGTCTATGGCTACACCTTC.

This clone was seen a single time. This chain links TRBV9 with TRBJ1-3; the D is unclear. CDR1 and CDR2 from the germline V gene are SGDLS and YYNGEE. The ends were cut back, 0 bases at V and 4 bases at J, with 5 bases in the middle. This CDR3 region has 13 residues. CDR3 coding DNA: TGTGCCAGCAGCGTAGAGCCGGGAAACACCATATATTTT. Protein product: CASSVEPGNTIYF.

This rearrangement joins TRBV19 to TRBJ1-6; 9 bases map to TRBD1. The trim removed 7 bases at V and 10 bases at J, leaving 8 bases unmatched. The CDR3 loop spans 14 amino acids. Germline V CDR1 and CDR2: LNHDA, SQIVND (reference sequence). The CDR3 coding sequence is TGTGCCAGTACTATGGGACAGGGAAACTCACCCCTCCACTTT. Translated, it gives CASTMGQGNSPLHF.